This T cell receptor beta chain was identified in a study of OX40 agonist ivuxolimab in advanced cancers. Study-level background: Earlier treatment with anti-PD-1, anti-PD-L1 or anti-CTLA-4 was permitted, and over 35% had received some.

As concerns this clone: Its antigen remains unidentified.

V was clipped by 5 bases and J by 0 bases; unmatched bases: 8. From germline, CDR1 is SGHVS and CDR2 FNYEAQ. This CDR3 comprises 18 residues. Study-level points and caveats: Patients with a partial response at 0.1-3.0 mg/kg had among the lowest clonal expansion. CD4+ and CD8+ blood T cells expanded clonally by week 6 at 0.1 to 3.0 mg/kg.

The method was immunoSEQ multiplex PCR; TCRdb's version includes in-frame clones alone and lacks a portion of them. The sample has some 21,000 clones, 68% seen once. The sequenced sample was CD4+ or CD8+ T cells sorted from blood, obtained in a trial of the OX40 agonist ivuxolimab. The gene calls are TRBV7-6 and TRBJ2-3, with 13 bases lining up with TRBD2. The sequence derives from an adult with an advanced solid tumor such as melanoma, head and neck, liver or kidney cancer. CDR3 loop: CASSPLAGGSGSTDTQYF. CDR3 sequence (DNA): TGTGCCAGCAGCCCACTAGCGGGAGGGAGTGGGAGCACAGATACGCAGTATTTT.